The 5 T cell receptor beta chains listed next were all sequenced from one sample in a study of CD8 T cells in Susac syndrome. Reverse transcription of about 0.5 to 1 ug RNA was carried out with random hexamers. TCRdb reanalysed the immunoSEQ multiplex PCR reads using MiXCR and keeps one entry per CDR3 protein. Altogether about 120,000 distinct CDR3 sequences are present, around 90% being singletons, with the ten largest covering more than 0.13%. Sample: CD4+ T cells from PBMCs. These receptor sequences come from a human donor in good health.

This clonotype was recorded once. This chain uses TRBV12-3 or TRBV12-4 with TRBJ2-7; D is possibly TRBD2 (5 bases). The germline V and J ends were trimmed by 3 bases and 5 bases, with 8 bases remaining between them. The CDR3 contains 12 residues. CDR3: CASSFTSHEQYF. In DNA, the CDR3 is TGTGCCAGCAGTTTTACTAGTCACGAGCAGTACTTC.

The chain links TRBV20-1 to TRBJ2-1; D uncertain. CDR1 and CDR2 from the germline V gene are DFQATT and SNEGSKA (reference sequence). The V and J ends lost 0 bases and 6 bases respectively, with 15 bases between them. The CDR3 runs to 15 residues. The CDR3 bases are TGCAGTGCTAGAGATCCGGACGACGATCCCAATGAGCAGTTCTTC. Translating gives CSARDPDDDPNEQFF.

The V and J genes are TRBV6-1 and TRBJ2-7; 9 bases match TRBD2. Germline lookup yields CDR1 MNHNS and CDR2 SASEGT. Trimming cost V 6 bases and J 3 bases; bases outside gene matches: 15. The CDR3 loop spans 17 amino acids. The CDR3 region has the DNA TGTGCCAGCAGCTGGGCTGGGGCGGGAGGGCCCCACTACGAGCAGTACTTC. This codes for CASSWAGAGGPHYEQYF.

The V gene is TRBV7-8, the J gene TRBJ1-2, with no clear D. This CDR3 spans 16 amino acids. Germline V CDR1 and CDR2: SGHVS, FQNEAQ. V was shortened by 1 base and J by 0 bases, with 12 bases between the two germline ends. DNA of the CDR3: TGTGCCAGCAGCTTAGTTCCAGGACGTTCTAACTATGGCTACACCTTC. This codes for CASSLVPGRSNYGYTF.

CDR3 loop: CASSPTVGGGSRDTQYF. The CDR3 DNA reads TGTGCCAGCAGTCCGACGGTCGGCGGGGGTAGTAGAGATACGCAGTATTTT. V and J are TRBV4-2 and TRBJ2-3; 7 nucleotides match TRBD2. Germline CDR1 reads LGHNA; CDR2 reads YNFKEQ. The CDR3 sequence is 17 residues long. V lost 6 bases, J lost 5 bases, and 17 bases stayed unmatched.